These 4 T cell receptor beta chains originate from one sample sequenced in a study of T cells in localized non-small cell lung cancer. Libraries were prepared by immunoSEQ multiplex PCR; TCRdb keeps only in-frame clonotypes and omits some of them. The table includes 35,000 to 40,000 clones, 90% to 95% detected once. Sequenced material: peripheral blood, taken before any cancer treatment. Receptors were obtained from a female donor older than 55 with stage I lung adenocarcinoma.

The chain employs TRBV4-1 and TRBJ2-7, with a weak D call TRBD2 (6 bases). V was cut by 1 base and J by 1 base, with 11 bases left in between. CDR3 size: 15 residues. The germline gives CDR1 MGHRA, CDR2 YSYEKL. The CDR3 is CASSQVAEGSYEQYV. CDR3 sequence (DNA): TGCGCCAGCAGCCAAGTAGCGGAGGGGTCCTACGAGCAGTACGTC.

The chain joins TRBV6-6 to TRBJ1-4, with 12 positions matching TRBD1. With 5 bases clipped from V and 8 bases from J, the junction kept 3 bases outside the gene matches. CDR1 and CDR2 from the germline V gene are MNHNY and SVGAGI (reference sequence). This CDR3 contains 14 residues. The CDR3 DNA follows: TGTGCCAGCAGTAGGGACAGGGGGCTCGAAAAACTGTTTTTT. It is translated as CASSRDRGLEKLFF.

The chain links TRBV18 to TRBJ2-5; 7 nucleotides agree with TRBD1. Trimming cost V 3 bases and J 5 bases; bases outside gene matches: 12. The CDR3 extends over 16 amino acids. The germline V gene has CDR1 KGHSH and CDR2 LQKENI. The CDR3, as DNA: TGTGCCAGCTCACCTTCGACCGGGACAGATTGGGAGACCCAGTACTTC. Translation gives CASSPSTGTDWETQYF.

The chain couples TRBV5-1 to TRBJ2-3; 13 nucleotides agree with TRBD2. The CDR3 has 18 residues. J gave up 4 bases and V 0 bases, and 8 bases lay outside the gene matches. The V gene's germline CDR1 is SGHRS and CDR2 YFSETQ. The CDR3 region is CASSLGTSGGLLADTQYF. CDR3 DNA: TGCGCCAGCAGCTTGGGGACTAGCGGGGGCTTATTGGCAGATACGCAGTATTTT.